The 31 T cell receptor beta chains below were found in one sample sequenced in a study of metastatic and nonmetastatic thyroid tumors. No treatment had been given to any patient before thyroid surgery. TCRdb recomputed clones from the PCR reads via MiXCR. The repertoire includes under 100,000 clones, 8% to 9.5% of them detected once, and around 9.2% sits in the top ten. Sample: blood. Source of these receptors: a female donor with papillary thyroid cancer or a benign thyroid nodule (not recorded which). Some clones in this sample may be carry-over from other donors' samples.

This clone was picked up many times. The rearrangement uses TRBV6-2 or TRBV6-3 and TRBJ1-4, with TRBD1 identical over 7 bases. Germline V gene lookup returns CDR1 MNHEY and CDR2 SVGEGT. The CDR3 has 15 residues. J lost 8 bases, V lost 5 bases, and 11 bases had no gene match. DNA of the CDR3: TGTGCCAGCAGTACCTACAGGGGCGTAGAGGAAAAACTGTTTTTT. Encoded protein: CASSTYRGVEEKLFF.

Turning to this clone: A read error may account for a junction end that differs from germline. The rearrangement links TRBV19 to TRBJ2-7, with 12 bases matching TRBD1. The germline V gene encodes CDR1 LNHDA and CDR2 SQIVND (reference sequence). CDR3 length equals 15 residues. The CDR3, as DNA: TGTGCCAGTAATATAGTTGGGACAGGGGGCCGGGAGCAGTACTTC. Its protein product is CASNIVGTGGREQYF.

To note about this clone: This may stem from a read error, because a much larger clone lies one nucleotide away. Other DNA sequences in the same sample also yield this CDR3. The V gene is TRBV24-1, the J gene TRBJ2-7; perhaps TRBD2 as D (5 bases). The V end was cut by 4 bases, the J end by 0 bases, with 6 bases between. Germline loops: CDR1 KGHDR, CDR2 SFDVKD. The CDR3 totals 13 residues. The CDR3 DNA is TGTGCCACCAGTGAGGGGAGCTCCTACGAGCAGTACTTC. Translation gives CATSEGSSYEQYF.

This clone appeared many times. The V and J genes are TRBV12-3 or TRBV12-4 and TRBJ2-3; possibly TRBD2 for D (6 bases). The CDR3 length is 14 residues. V lost 4 bases and J 4 bases, leaving 12 bases between the germline ends. The CDR3 nucleotides read TGTGCCAGCAGTTCCGGTTGGGGGGCAGATACGCAGTATTTT. Amino acid sequence: CASSSGWGADTQYF.

This clone was detected ten times or more. V gene TRBV2 combines with J gene TRBJ2-7; TRBD1 might be the D (5 bases). Trimming left V 2 bases short and J 5 bases short, with 16 bases between. Germline CDR1 SNHLY, CDR2 FYNNEI. The CDR3 consists of 15 residues. The CDR3 loop reads CASSERASGRDEQYF. Written as DNA, the CDR3 is TGTGCCAGCAGTGAAAGGGCTAGTGGCAGGGACGAGCAGTACTTC.

V gene TRBV20-1 combines with J gene TRBJ1-2; D might be TRBD1 (5 bases). Germline lookup yields CDR1 DFQATT and CDR2 SNEGSKA (reference sequence). The V end lost 6 bases, the J end lost 0 bases, and 11 bases lay between the germline ends. This CDR3 contains 13 residues. The CDR3 DNA reads as TGCAGTGCCCCGACAGCCTCTAACTATGGCTACACCTTC. Encoded protein: CSAPTASNYGYTF.

This clone has at least ten counts. This sequence joins TRBV28 and TRBJ2-3, with TRBD1 matching 8 bases. Germline CDR1 is MDHEN and CDR2 is SYDVKM. Trimming cost V 6 bases and J 2 bases; bases outside gene matches: 10. The CDR3 contains 16 residues. The CDR3 reads CASSTITGGNTDTQYF. The CDR3 DNA is TGTGCCAGCAGCACTATCACAGGGGGAAACACAGATACGCAGTATTTT.

The rearrangement joins TRBV6-1 to TRBJ1-5; D is undetermined. CDR3 size: 13 residues. V lost 6 bases and J lost 2, with 8 bases in between. Germline lookup yields CDR1 MNHNS and CDR2 SASEGT. The CDR3 reads CASRERGNQPQHF. The CDR3 DNA is TGTGCCAGCAGGGAAAGGGGCAATCAGCCCCAGCATTTT.

Many counts were recorded for this clone. The genes are TRBV4-1 and TRBJ1-1; D might be TRBD1 (5 bases). The CDR3 totals 15 residues. The V and J ends lost 3 bases and 5 bases respectively, with 16 bases between them. Germline CDR1 reads MGHRA; CDR2 reads YSYEKL. The CDR3 bases are TGCGCCAGCAGCCACGGGCAGGGAGGGTTAACTGAAGCTTTCTTT. Translating gives CASSHGQGGLTEAFF.

This clone was found many times. The V and J genes are TRBV7-9 and TRBJ1-1; 7 bases match TRBD1. This CDR3 contains 14 residues. Germline assignment: CDR1 SEHNR and CDR2 FQNEAQ (reference sequence). With 5 bases clipped from V and 6 bases from J, the junction kept 9 bases outside the gene matches. CDR3 sequence (DNA): TGTGCCAGCAGCCCAACGGGACAGAGCGCTGAAGCTTTCTTT. Residues: CASSPTGQSAEAFF.

This clone was seen ten or more times. J is TRBJ2-7 and V is TRBV5-1; 9 bases are shared with TRBD1. The CDR3 runs to 16 residues. Germline trimming cut 4 bases from V and 0 bases from J; bases unmatched to any gene: 8. Germline lookup yields CDR1 SGHRS and CDR2 YFSETQ. The CDR3 nucleotides read TGCGCCAGCAGCGGTACAGGGACAGGGAGCTCCTACGAGCAGTACTTC. Translating it yields CASSGTGTGSSYEQYF.

The sample holds many counts of this clone. The rearrangement links TRBV7-3 to TRBJ1-2; 9 bases match TRBD1. Trimming removed 5 bases from V and 4 bases from J; junction bases left unmatched: 2. The germline V gene encodes CDR1 SGHTA and CDR2 FQGTGA. CDR3 size: 13 residues. CDR3 sequence: CASSLTGGYGYTF. CDR3 DNA sequence: TGTGCCAGCAGCCTGACAGGGGGCTATGGCTACACCTTC.

This clone was detected only a few times. A much larger clone lies one base from this, so it may be a read error. The chain links TRBV6-4 to TRBJ2-3; 9 nucleotides match TRBD2. The V and J ends lost 2 bases and 5 bases, in that order; junction bases with no gene match: 2. Germline V gene data show CDR1 as MRHNA and CDR2 as SNTAGT. The CDR3 sequence is 14 residues long. CDR3 DNA sequence: TGTGCCAGCAGTGACGGCGGGGGGGTAGATACGCAGTATTTT. Translating gives CASSDGGGVDTQYF.

This clone has at least ten counts. This chain joins TRBV12-3 or TRBV12-4 and TRBJ1-2; D unclear. With 2 bases removed from V and 7 bases from J, the gap between germline ends came to 11 bases. There are 13 residues in the CDR3. CDR3 protein: CASSLSGVGGYTF. For the CDR3, the DNA is TGTGCCAGCAGTTTATCCGGGGTAGGTGGCTACACCTTC.

The chain employs TRBV24-1 and TRBJ1-5; D gene ambiguous. Per the germline V gene, CDR1 is KGHDR and CDR2 is SFDVKD. Trimming removed 2 bases at V and 4 bases at J, with 14 bases between. This CDR3 region has 16 residues. The CDR3 coding sequence is TGTGCCACCAGTGATTATTCGGCAGGAGTGAATCAGCCCCAGCATTTT. It translates to CATSDYSAGVNQPQHF.

This clone was seen ten or more times. The CDR3: CASTKLYEQYF. CDR3 DNA sequence: TGTGCCAGCACCAAACTGTACGAGCAGTACTTC. The chain recombines TRBV7-2 with TRBJ2-7; D not resolved. The V gene lost 7 bases and the J gene lost 4 bases, with 8 bases spanning the gap. The CDR3 is 11 residues long. Germline V gene sequence: CDR1 SGHTA, CDR2 FQGNSA.

There are many counts of this clone. The V gene is TRBV6-1, the J gene TRBJ2-4; TRBD2 matches 12 bases. V trimming: 4 bases; J trimming: 5 bases; junction bases outside the gene matches: 3. The CDR3 spans 15 residues. Germline CDR1 MNHNS, CDR2 SASEGT. The CDR3 loop reads CASSALAGGENIQYF. The CDR3 nucleotides are TGTGCCAGCAGTGCGCTAGCGGGGGGGGAAAACATTCAGTACTTC.

The table lists this clone with many counts. The genes are TRBV7-8 and TRBJ1-2; TRBD1 matches at 9 bases. The CDR3 length is 14 residues. Germline CDR1 reads SGHVS; CDR2 reads FQNEAQ. V trimming: 5 bases; J trimming: 4 bases; junction bases outside the gene matches: 5. For the CDR3, the DNA is TGTGCCAGCAGCCGGACAGGGGATTTCTATGGCTACACCTTC. Amino acid sequence: CASSRTGDFYGYTF.

This clone was observed at least ten times. The rearrangement joins TRBV7-3 to TRBJ2-1; TRBD2 might be the D (6 bases). V was shortened by 5 bases and J by 7 bases, with 12 bases between the two germline ends. CDR1 and CDR2 from the germline V gene are SGHTA and FQGTGA. The CDR3 runs to 13 residues. The CDR3 region is CASSISGLNEQFF. The DNA for the CDR3 is TGTGCCAGCAGCATCAGCGGGTTAAATGAGCAGTTCTTC.

This clone has ten or more counts. The chain recombines TRBV18 with TRBJ1-5; D not resolved. Germline V gives CDR1 KGHSH, CDR2 LQKENI. The CDR3 spans 14 residues. Trimming left V 2 bases short and J 0 bases short, with 5 bases between. CDR3 DNA: TGTGCCAGCTCACCAGTGAATAGCAATCAGCCCCAGCATTTT. Protein product: CASSPVNSNQPQHF.

This clone showed up many times. This sequence joins TRBV3-1 and TRBJ1-4; the D gene is possibly TRBD1 (5 bases). CDR3 length equals 17 residues. V lost 0 bases to trimming and J lost 12 bases, with 23 bases between them. The germline V gene has CDR1 LGHDT and CDR2 YNNKEL (reference sequence). In DNA form, the CDR3 reads TGTGCCAGCAGCCAAGAGGGATATCGGACACTCGCCAAAGAACTGTTTTTT. It translates to CASSQEGYRTLAKELFF.

This clone was counted many times. The J gene is TRBJ1-2, the V gene TRBV29-1, with 10 bases matching TRBD1. The CDR3 sequence is 12 residues long. Germline CDR1 reads SQVTM; CDR2 reads ANQGSEA. J gave up 5 bases and V 7 bases, and 4 bases lay outside the gene matches. The chain's CDR3 is CSAPGQGYGYTF. The CDR3 DNA reads TGCAGCGCTCCGGGACAGGGGTATGGCTACACCTTC.

This clone occurred many times. This chain links TRBV19 with TRBJ1-5, with D perhaps TRBD1 (6 bases). The ends were cut back, 3 bases at V and 4 bases at J, with 13 bases in the middle. The germline V gene has CDR1 LNHDA and CDR2 SQIVND (reference sequence). The CDR3 sequence is 15 residues long. CDR3 region: CASSIPQQGNQPQHF. As DNA, the CDR3 is TGTGCCAGTAGTATCCCTCAACAGGGAAATCAGCCCCAGCATTTT.

The chain couples TRBV20-1 to TRBJ1-5, with 7 bases aligning to TRBD1. The J segment lost 7 bases and the V segment lost 6 bases, leaving 18 bases of the junction unmatched. The CDR3 runs to 16 residues. The germline V gene has CDR1 DFQATT and CDR2 SNEGSKA (reference sequence). CDR3 in amino acids: CSAIKTGPSPNQPQHF. The CDR3 nucleotides are TGCAGTGCCATAAAGACAGGGCCCTCTCCCAACCAGCCCCAGCATTTT.

This clone was seen repeatedly, ten times or more. The chain joins TRBV20-1 to TRBJ1-2; 10 bases are a match to TRBD1. V was clipped by 0 bases and J by 8 bases; unmatched bases: 3. The CDR3 is made up of 13 amino acids. The germline gives CDR1 DFQATT, CDR2 SNEGSKA (reference sequence). The CDR3 sequence: CSAREGTGEGYTF. The CDR3 DNA reads as TGCAGTGCTAGAGAAGGGACAGGGGAAGGCTACACCTTC.

This clone was observed many times. In DNA form, the CDR3 reads TGTGCCACCAGTGACAGAAAACAGGGGGCTCGGCAAGAGACCCAGTACTTC. Translated: CATSDRKQGARQETQYF. The chain is built from TRBV24-1 and TRBJ2-5; 9 nucleotides align to TRBD1. The trim removed 4 bases at V and 2 bases at J, leaving 10 bases unmatched. The CDR3 covers 17 residues. Germline CDR1 reads KGHDR; CDR2 reads SFDVKD.

In this sample, this clone turned up many times. CDR3 in amino acids: CASSLGSGVFTDTQYF. The CDR3 bases are TGTGCCAGCAGCTTGGGTAGCGGAGTATTCACAGATACGCAGTATTTT. The chain uses TRBV5-6 and TRBJ2-3, with a weak D call TRBD2 (6 bases). Germline lookup yields CDR1 SGHDT and CDR2 YYEEEE. The CDR3 has 16 amino acids. Trimming pared 0 bases from V and 2 bases from J, leaving 13 bases between. Full variable domain (rest looked up from reference TRBV5-6 and TRBJ2-3): DAGVTQSPTHLIKTRGQQVTLRCSPKSGHDTVSWYQQALGQGPQFIFQYYEEEERQRGNFPDRFSGHQFPNYSSELNVNALLLGDSALYLCASSLGSGVFTDTQYFGPGTRLTVL.

As regards this clone: One end of the junction varies from germline; a read error may be responsible. The chain uses TRBV7-7 and TRBJ2-3; 16 nucleotides match TRBD2. This CDR3 spans 16 amino acids. Per the germline V gene, CDR1 is SSHAT and CDR2 is FNYEAQ (reference sequence). The CDR3: CASSLGTSGGADTQYF. CDR3 bases: TGTGCTAGCAGCTTAGGGACTAGCGGGGGGGCAGATACGCAGTATTTT.

The chain links TRBV18 to TRBJ2-2; 10 positions agree with TRBD1. The CDR3 contains 17 residues. CDR1 KGHSH and CDR2 LQKENI come from the germline V gene. Trimming cost V 5 bases and J 7 bases; bases outside gene matches: 13. Written as DNA, the CDR3 is TGTGCCAGCTCAACGGGATTGACAGGGGGCGGCTTCGGGGAGCTGTTTTTT. It encodes CASSTGLTGGGFGELFF.

This clone has at least ten counts. The chain is built from TRBV28 and TRBJ2-7; 12 nucleotides line up with TRBD2. Losses at the gene ends were 4 bases for V and 1 base for J; bases not matched to a gene: 14. CDR3 length equals 19 residues. Looked up from germline, CDR1 is MDHEN and CDR2 is SYDVKM. The CDR3 DNA reads TGTGCCAGCAGTTCGGGACTAGCGGGTTGGTTTGGGGTATCCTACGAGCAGTACTTC. Its translation is CASSSGLAGWFGVSYEQYF.

This clone was seen many times. In DNA, the CDR3 is TGTGCCAGCAGTGACCGGGCGGCCGGGGAGCTGTTTTTT. This encodes CASSDRAAGELFF. The rearrangement uses TRBV6-4 and TRBJ2-2; D is undetermined. The CDR3 sequence is 13 residues long. Looked up from germline, CDR1 is MRHNA and CDR2 is SNTAGT. Trimming stripped 2 bases from V and 6 bases from J, with 7 bases between.